The 32 T cell receptor beta chains reported below all come from one sample, sequenced in a study of cytomegalovirus exposure and HLA in healthy donors. PCR primers comprised 60 Vbeta and 13 Jbeta primers. Only in-frame clones appear in the TCRdb table, and some are missing; sequencing was by immunoSEQ multiplex PCR. The data show tens of thousands of clones, 70% seen once. Input material: PBMCs. The source of these receptors is a woman in her forties or fifties in good health and CMV-seronegative.

There are a few counts of this clone. The CDR3 region has the DNA TGCAGCGTTGACTCGGGGAATCAGCCCCAGCATTTT. Translated, it gives CSVDSGNQPQHF. The V call is TRBV29-1, the J call TRBJ1-5; D unresolved. V was trimmed by 3 bases and J by 4 bases, leaving 7 bases between them. Germline CDR1 reads SQVTM; CDR2 reads ANQGSEA. This CDR3 is 12 amino acids long.

The chain is built from TRBV6-5 and TRBJ1-6, with unresolved D. Germline V gives CDR1 MNHEY, CDR2 SVGAGI. This CDR3 contains 13 residues. V shed 5 bases and J shed 9 bases, with 11 bases lying between them. The CDR3 DNA sequence: TGTGCCAGCAGTATTCTTGCGGGTTCACCCCTCCACTTT. Amino acids: CASSILAGSPLHF.

V usage is TRBV19 and J usage is TRBJ2-7; D possibly corresponds to TRBD2 (5 bases). The germline V gene encodes CDR1 LNHDA and CDR2 SQIVND (reference sequence). The CDR3 consists of 14 residues. V was trimmed by 7 bases and J by 2 bases, leaving 15 bases between them. The CDR3 coding sequence is TGTGCCAGTAACGTGGACGGGAAACCCTACGAGCAGTACTTC. This encodes CASNVDGKPYEQYF.

This clone has only a few counts. This sequence joins TRBV6-1 and TRBJ2-1; possible D gene TRBD1, 6 bases. This CDR3 is built from 15 residues. V was pared by 5 bases and J by 4 bases, with 15 bases between. The germline V gene encodes CDR1 MNHNS and CDR2 SASEGT. CDR3 protein: CASSPGHGLYNEQFF. CDR3 DNA sequence: TGTGCCAGCAGTCCGGGACATGGGCTTTACAATGAGCAGTTCTTC.

V is TRBV28 and J is TRBJ2-7; D unresolved. With 2 bases removed from V and 7 bases from J, the gap between germline ends came to 9 bases. Germline V CDR1 and CDR2: MDHEN, SYDVKM. This CDR3 spans 12 amino acids. As DNA, the CDR3 is TGTGCCAGCAGTTTAGGAGCGATTGAGCAGTACTTC. Amino acids: CASSLGAIEQYF.

This sequence joins TRBV6-5 and TRBJ2-7; 7 bases match TRBD1. The J segment lost 2 bases and the V segment lost 6 bases, leaving 4 bases of the junction unmatched. The CDR3 runs to 13 residues. Germline V gene data show CDR1 as MNHEY and CDR2 as SVGAGI. CDR3 residues: CASRGTGAYEQYF. CDR3 nucleotide sequence: TGTGCCAGCAGGGGAACAGGGGCCTACGAGCAGTACTTC.

As for this clone: This specimen includes other DNA sequences encoding the same CDR3. The chain recombines TRBV2 with TRBJ1-5; D gene unclear. The CDR3 contains 13 residues. Germline lookup yields CDR1 SNHLY and CDR2 FYNNEI. Trimming removed 2 bases at V and 4 bases at J, with 6 bases between. CDR3 DNA sequence: TGTGCCAGCAGTGAACGGGGTAATCAGCCCCAGCATTTT. It translates to CASSERGNQPQHF.

The chain links TRBV6-5 to TRBJ1-2; a possible D gene is TRBD1 (5 bases). Trimming pared 8 bases from V and 3 bases from J, leaving 13 bases between. The CDR3 consists of 13 residues. The germline V gene has CDR1 MNHEY and CDR2 SVGAGI. CDR3 bases: TGTGCCAGCTGTAAGGGGAAACACTATGGCTACACCTTC. This sequence encodes CASCKGKHYGYTF.

This rearrangement joins TRBV6-5 to TRBJ2-7, with D possibly matching TRBD2 (6 bases). CDR3 length: 13 amino acids. Germline CDR1 MNHEY, CDR2 SVGAGI. V was clipped by 6 bases and J by 2 bases, with 11 bases between them. The CDR3 DNA reads TGTGCCAGCAGCCCCGGGGGACCCTACGAGCAGTACTTC. It specifies CASSPGGPYEQYF.

The rearrangement links TRBV29-1 to TRBJ2-3; no reliable D call. The V end was cut by 7 bases, the J end by 5 bases, with 16 bases between. The CDR3 is 13 amino acids. The germline gives CDR1 SQVTM, CDR2 ANQGSEA. The CDR3: CSATSLQLDTQYF. Written as DNA, the CDR3 is TGCAGCGCCACCTCCCTCCAGTTAGATACGCAGTATTTT.

This chain links TRBV11-3 with TRBJ2-3; D is possibly TRBD2 (5 bases). The CDR3 is made up of 16 amino acids. Germline V CDR1 and CDR2: SGHNT, YENEEA. V dropped 0 bases and J dropped 0 bases, with 10 bases sitting between them. CDR3 region: CASSLELTGSTDTQYF. CDR3 sequence (DNA): TGTGCCAGCAGCTTAGAATTAACGGGAAGCACAGATACGCAGTATTTT.

The genes are TRBV29-1 and TRBJ1-6; 8 bases fit TRBD1. Germline-derived CDR1 and CDR2 are SQVTM and ANQGSEA. V lost 7 bases, J lost 10 bases, and 9 bases stayed unmatched. The CDR3 has 13 amino acids. The CDR3 sequence is CSGGQEEMSPLHF. The CDR3 DNA follows: TGCAGCGGGGGACAGGAGGAGATGTCACCCCTCCACTTT.

The chain uses TRBV15 and TRBJ2-2; tentative D call: TRBD2 (5 bases). This CDR3 is 15 amino acids long. Germline CDR1 reads LNHNV; CDR2 reads YYDKDF (reference sequence). Trimming took off 1 base at V and 5 bases at J, with 11 bases between the two ends. In DNA, the CDR3 is TGTGCCACCAGCAGAGGGGGTTCGGGAACCGGGGAGCTGTTTTTT. Its protein is CATSRGGSGTGELFF. Combining the CDR3 with reference TRBV15 and TRBJ2-2 gives the whole variable domain DAMVIQNPRYQVTQFGKPVTLSCSQTLNHNVMYWYQQKSSQAPKLLFHYYDKDFNNEADTPDNFQSRRPNTSFCFLDIRSPGLGDTAMYLCATSRGGSGTGELFFGEGSRLTVL.

CDR3 DNA: TGCGCCAGCAGCCAAGTAACGGGATTATATTACGAGCAGTACTTC. Translated, it gives CASSQVTGLYYEQYF. The chain combines TRBV4-1 with TRBJ2-7; a weak D match, TRBD2 (5 bases). Between the trimmed V and J ends, which lost 1 base and 4 bases, there was a span of 14 bases. Looked up from germline, CDR1 is MGHRA and CDR2 is YSYEKL. CDR3 size: 15 residues.

This clone occurred a few times. The chain uses TRBV10-3 and TRBJ1-4; tentative D call: TRBD1 (5 bases). Trimming pared 4 bases from V and 2 bases from J, leaving 8 bases between. The CDR3 contains 14 residues. The germline CDR1 and CDR2 sequences are ENHRY and SYGVKD. As DNA, the CDR3 is TGTGCCATCAGTGGGGGGGGTACTAATGAAAAACTGTTTTTT. It codes for CAISGGGTNEKLFF.

This clone was detected only a few times. J is TRBJ1-4 and V is TRBV13; D is perhaps TRBD1 (6 bases). Looked up from germline, CDR1 is PRHDT and CDR2 is FYEKMQ (reference sequence). Trimming cost V 5 bases and J 8 bases, with 12 bases left between them. The CDR3 is made up of 13 amino acids. CDR3 sequence reads: CASSPGGAEKLFF. CDR3 in DNA: TGTGCCAGCAGCCCCGGGGGGGCAGAAAAACTGTTTTTT.

The CDR3 nucleotides read TGTGCCAGCACCCGGGGGGATAGCAATCAGCCCCAGCATTTT. This gives the protein CASTRGDSNQPQHF. V usage is TRBV7-9 and J usage is TRBJ1-5, with a weak D call TRBD1 (5 bases). CDR3 length equals 14 residues. Germline-derived CDR1 and CDR2 are SEHNR and FQNEAQ (reference sequence). Trimming left V 7 bases short and J 0 bases short, with 10 bases between.

This clone was detected a few times. The chain carries TRBV5-4 and TRBJ2-7, with 7 bases fitting TRBD2. The length of the CDR3 is 12 residues. CDR1 and CDR2 from the germline V gene are SGHNT and YYREEE (reference sequence). Unmatched junction bases numbered 4, after V lost 3 bases and J lost 7 bases. The CDR3 DNA reads as TGTGCCAGCAGCTCCGGGGGAGGGGAGCAGTACTTC. Protein product: CASSSGGGEQYF. The whole variable domain, remainder taken from reference TRBV5-4 and TRBJ2-7, is ETGVTQSPTHLIKTRGQQVTLRCSSQSGHNTVSWYQQALGQGPQFIFQYYREEENGRGNFPPRFSGLQFPNYSSELNVNALELDDSALYLCASSSGGGEQYFGPGTRLTVT.

V and J are TRBV11-2 and TRBJ1-2; D remains ambiguous. CDR3 length: 13 residues. CDR1 is SGHAT, CDR2 FQNNGV, per germline. Between the trimmed V and J ends, which lost 6 bases and 2 bases, there was a span of 10 bases. The CDR3 region has the DNA TGTGCCAGCAGTGCGGCGGGCAACTATGGCTACACCTTC. It specifies CASSAAGNYGYTF.

There are a few counts of this clone. The rearrangement joins TRBV6-5 to TRBJ1-1; 8 bases line up with TRBD1. There are 14 residues in the CDR3. Germline values: CDR1 MNHEY, CDR2 SVGAGI. Germline trimming cut 4 bases from V and 8 bases from J; bases unmatched to any gene: 9. The CDR3 nucleotides read TGTGCCAGCAGTTCCCTCAGGGGGCGGCGAGAAGCTTTCTTT. Translating gives CASSSLRGRREAFF.

This sequence joins TRBV4-1 and TRBJ2-5, with 10 positions matching TRBD2. The CDR3 is 18 amino acids. CDR1 and CDR2 from the germline V gene are MGHRA and YSYEKL. Unmatched junction bases numbered 11, after V lost 0 bases and J lost 4 bases. The chain's CDR3 is CASSQDGGTSGVLETQYF. The DNA for the CDR3 is TGCGCCAGCAGCCAAGATGGGGGAACTAGCGGGGTATTAGAGACCCAGTACTTC.

The chain employs TRBV7-9 and TRBJ1-6, with D hard to call. Trimming cost V 2 bases and J 7 bases, with 15 bases left between them. The length of the CDR3 is 16 residues. Germline lookup yields CDR1 SEHNR and CDR2 FQNEAQ (reference sequence). CDR3 protein: CASSLILGRVNSPLHF. CDR3 bases: TGTGCCAGCAGCTTAATTCTCGGTCGCGTGAATTCACCCCTCCACTTT.

The chain has TRBV27 and TRBJ1-1; TRBD1 aligns across 8 bases. This CDR3 has 13 amino acids. Losses at the gene ends were 4 bases for V and 3 bases for J; bases not matched to a gene: 1. Germline V gives CDR1 MNHEY, CDR2 SMNVEV (reference sequence). CDR3 region: CASSSTGDTEAFF. CDR3 in DNA: TGTGCCAGCAGTTCGACAGGGGACACTGAAGCTTTCTTT.

V and J are TRBV4-2 and TRBJ2-5; D not certain. Germline V gene sequence: CDR1 LGHNA, CDR2 YNFKEQ. The CDR3 contains 13 residues. V lost 2 bases and J lost 1, with 5 bases in between. The CDR3 loop is CASSQRLQETQYF. The CDR3 coding sequence is TGTGCCAGCAGCCAACGACTCCAAGAGACCCAGTACTTC.

V is TRBV19 and J is TRBJ2-3; 8 bases are a match to TRBD2. From germline, CDR1 is LNHDA and CDR2 SQIVND (reference sequence). The V gene end was trimmed by 8 bases and the J gene end by 3 bases; junction bases not matched to a gene: 4. This CDR3 contains 13 residues. The CDR3 loop is CASCLAGTDTQYF. CDR3 nucleotides: TGTGCCAGTTGTCTAGCGGGTACAGATACGCAGTATTTT.

V and J are TRBV6-5 and TRBJ1-2; 8 bases line up with TRBD1. Germline CDR1 is MNHEY and CDR2 is SVGAGI. The CDR3 totals 14 residues. V was pared by 5 bases and J by 8 bases, with 10 bases of the junction left unmatched. CDR3 DNA: TGTGCCAGCAGTCAGAAGGGACAGGTGAGGGGCTACACCTTC. Translating it yields CASSQKGQVRGYTF.

The rearrangement links TRBV6-1 to TRBJ1-1; D is uncertain. V lost 6 bases, J lost 11 bases, and 13 bases lay in between. Germline V lookup: CDR1 MNHNS, CDR2 SASEGT. The CDR3 covers 11 residues. This chain's CDR3 is CASREHSEAFF. As DNA, the CDR3 is TGTGCCAGCAGAGAACATTCCGAGGCTTTCTTT.

V and J are TRBV19 and TRBJ2-1; no definite D call. V dropped 3 bases and J dropped 0 bases, with 3 bases sitting between them. The CDR3 extends over 13 amino acids. Germline assignment: CDR1 LNHDA and CDR2 SQIVND (reference sequence). This CDR3 is CASSISSYNEQFF. The CDR3 DNA sequence: TGTGCCAGTAGTATCTCCTCCTACAATGAGCAGTTCTTC.

The table lists this clone with a few counts. V and J are TRBV2 and TRBJ1-5, with D unclear. The V gene lost 5 bases and the J gene lost 11 bases, with 13 bases spanning the gap. The CDR3 is 12 residues long. Germline CDR1 SNHLY, CDR2 FYNNEI. As DNA, the CDR3 is TGTGCCAGCAGTACCGACCAGCGGGCCCAGCATTTT. It yields the protein CASSTDQRAQHF.

V gene TRBV7-9 combines with J gene TRBJ1-1; perhaps TRBD1 as D (5 bases). Germline V lookup: CDR1 SEHNR, CDR2 FQNEAQ (reference sequence). The germline V and J ends were trimmed by 1 base and 0 bases, with 6 bases remaining between them. This CDR3 contains 14 residues. DNA of the CDR3: TGTGCCAGCAGCTTAGGACAGTTGAACACTGAAGCTTTCTTT. This translates into CASSLGQLNTEAFF.

The chain links TRBV2 to TRBJ2-4; TRBD1 aligns across 12 bases. This CDR3 is built from 15 residues. Germline values: CDR1 SNHLY, CDR2 FYNNEI. J was trimmed by 6 bases and V by 7 bases; bases with no gene match: 7. The CDR3 DNA follows: TGTGCCAGCACCCCGGGACAGGGGGCGAGAAACATTCAGTACTTC. Its protein is CASTPGQGARNIQYF. Together with reference TRBV2 and TRBJ2-4, the CDR3 gives the full variable domain: EPEVTQTPSHQVTQMGQEVILRCVPISNHLYFYWYRQILGQKVEFLVSFYNNEISEKSEIFDDQFSVERPDGSNFTLKIRSTKLEDSAMYFCASTPGQGARNIQYFGAGTRLSVL.

The chain combines TRBV5-1 with TRBJ1-1; tentative D call: TRBD1 (6 bases). The CDR3 covers 15 residues. The germline V gene has CDR1 SGHRS and CDR2 YFSETQ. Trimming removed 1 base from V and 1 base from J, with 11 bases in between. The CDR3 reads CASSLNRDSNTEAFF. As DNA, the CDR3 is TGCGCCAGCAGCTTGAACAGGGATTCGAACACTGAAGCTTTCTTT.